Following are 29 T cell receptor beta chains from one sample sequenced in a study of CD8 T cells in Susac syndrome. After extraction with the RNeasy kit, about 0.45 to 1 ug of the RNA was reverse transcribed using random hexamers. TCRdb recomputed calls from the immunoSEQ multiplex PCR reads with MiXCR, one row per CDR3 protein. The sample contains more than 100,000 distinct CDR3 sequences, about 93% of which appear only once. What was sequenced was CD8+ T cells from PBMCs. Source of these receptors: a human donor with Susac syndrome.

The CDR3 sequence is CASSYSRPDTQYF. CDR3 in DNA: TGTGCCAGCAGTTACTCACGGCCAGATACGCAGTATTTT. The chain carries TRBV6-5 and TRBJ2-3; D is ambiguous. V gave up 0 bases and J gave up 4 bases, with 5 bases separating them. CDR3 length equals 13 residues. The germline V gene has CDR1 MNHEY and CDR2 SVGAGI.

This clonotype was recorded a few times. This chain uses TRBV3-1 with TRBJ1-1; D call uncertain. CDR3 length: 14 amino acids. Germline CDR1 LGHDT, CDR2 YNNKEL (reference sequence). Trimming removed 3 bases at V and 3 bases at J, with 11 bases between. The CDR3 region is CASSQVLRDTEAFF. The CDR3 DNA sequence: TGTGCCAGCAGCCAGGTACTCCGGGACACTGAAGCTTTCTTT.

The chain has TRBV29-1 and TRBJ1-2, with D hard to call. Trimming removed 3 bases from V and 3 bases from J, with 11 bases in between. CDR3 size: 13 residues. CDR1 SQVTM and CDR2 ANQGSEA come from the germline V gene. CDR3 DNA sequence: TGCAGCGTTGAGAGTGAGCCCGACTATGGCTACACCTTC. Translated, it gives CSVESEPDYGYTF.

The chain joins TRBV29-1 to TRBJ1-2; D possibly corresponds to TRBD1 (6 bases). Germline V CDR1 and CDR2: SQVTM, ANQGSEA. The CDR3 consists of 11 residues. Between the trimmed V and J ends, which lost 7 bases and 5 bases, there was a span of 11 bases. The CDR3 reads CSGRTVYGYTF. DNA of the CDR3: TGCAGCGGACGGACAGTTTATGGCTACACCTTC.

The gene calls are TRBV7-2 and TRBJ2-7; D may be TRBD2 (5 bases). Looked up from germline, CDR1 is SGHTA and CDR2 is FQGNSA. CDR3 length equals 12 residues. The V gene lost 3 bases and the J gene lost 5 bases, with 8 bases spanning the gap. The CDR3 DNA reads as TGTGCCAGCAGCTTTTACGGGAACGAGCAGTACTTC. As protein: CASSFYGNEQYF.

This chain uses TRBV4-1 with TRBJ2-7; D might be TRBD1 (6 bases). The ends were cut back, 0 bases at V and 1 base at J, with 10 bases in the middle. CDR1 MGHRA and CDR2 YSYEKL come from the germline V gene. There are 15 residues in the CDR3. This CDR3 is CASSQERTGSYEQYF. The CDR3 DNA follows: TGCGCCAGCAGCCAAGAGAGAACAGGGTCCTACGAGCAGTACTTC.

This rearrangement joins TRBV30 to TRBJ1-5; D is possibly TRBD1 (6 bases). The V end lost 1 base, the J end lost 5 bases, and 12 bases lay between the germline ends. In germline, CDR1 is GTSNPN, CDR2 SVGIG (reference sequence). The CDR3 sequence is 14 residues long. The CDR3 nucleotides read TGTGCCTGGAGTGAAGGGGGGAACGATCAGCCCCAGCATTTT. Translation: CAWSEGGNDQPQHF.

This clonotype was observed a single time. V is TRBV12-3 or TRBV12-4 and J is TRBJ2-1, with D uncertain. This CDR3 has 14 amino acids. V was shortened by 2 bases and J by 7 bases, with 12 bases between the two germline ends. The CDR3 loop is CASSLTPGANEQFF. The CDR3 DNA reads TGTGCCAGCAGTTTAACCCCAGGCGCGAATGAGCAGTTCTTC.

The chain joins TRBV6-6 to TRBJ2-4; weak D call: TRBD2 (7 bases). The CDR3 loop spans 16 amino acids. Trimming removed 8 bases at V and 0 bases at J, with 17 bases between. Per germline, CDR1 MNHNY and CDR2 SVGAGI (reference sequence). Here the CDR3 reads CASDPDGGRAKNIQYF. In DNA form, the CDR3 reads TGTGCCAGCGACCCTGACGGGGGGCGAGCCAAAAACATTCAGTACTTC.

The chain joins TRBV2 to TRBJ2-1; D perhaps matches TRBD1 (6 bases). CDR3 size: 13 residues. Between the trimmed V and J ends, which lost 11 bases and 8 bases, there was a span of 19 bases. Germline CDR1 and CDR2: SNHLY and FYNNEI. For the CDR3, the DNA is TGTGCCGGGTGGGGAAGGGGGATCGATGAGCAGTTCTTC. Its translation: CAGWGRGIDEQFF.

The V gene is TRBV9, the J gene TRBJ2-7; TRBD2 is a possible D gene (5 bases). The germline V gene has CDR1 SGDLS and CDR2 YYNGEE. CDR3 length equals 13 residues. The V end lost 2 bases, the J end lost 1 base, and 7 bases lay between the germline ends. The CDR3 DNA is TGTGCCAGCAGCGTCGGAGGATCCTACGAGCAGTACTTC. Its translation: CASSVGGSYEQYF.

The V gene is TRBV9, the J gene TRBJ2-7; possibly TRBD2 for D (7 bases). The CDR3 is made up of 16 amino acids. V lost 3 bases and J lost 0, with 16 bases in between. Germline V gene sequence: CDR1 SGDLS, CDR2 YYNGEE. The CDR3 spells CASSAVGGVDSYEQYF. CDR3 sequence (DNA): TGTGCCAGCAGCGCCGTAGGGGGGGTAGACTCCTACGAGCAGTACTTC.

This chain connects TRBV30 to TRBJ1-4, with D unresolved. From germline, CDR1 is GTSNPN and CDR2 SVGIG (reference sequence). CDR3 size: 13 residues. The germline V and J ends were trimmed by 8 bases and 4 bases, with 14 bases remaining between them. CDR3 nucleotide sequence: TGTGCCGCCACCGGGGAGTTTAATGAAAAACTGTTTTTT. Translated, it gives CAATGEFNEKLFF.

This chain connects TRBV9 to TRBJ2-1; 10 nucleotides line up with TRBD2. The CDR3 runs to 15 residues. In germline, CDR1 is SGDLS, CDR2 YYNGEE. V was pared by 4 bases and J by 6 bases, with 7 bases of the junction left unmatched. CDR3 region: CASSPLAGVGNEQFF. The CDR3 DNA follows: TGTGCCAGCAGCCCCCTAGCGGGGGTGGGCAATGAGCAGTTCTTC.

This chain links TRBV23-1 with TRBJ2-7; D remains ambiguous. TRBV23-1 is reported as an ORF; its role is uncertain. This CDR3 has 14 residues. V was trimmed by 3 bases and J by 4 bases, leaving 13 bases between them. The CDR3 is CASSHLESRYEQYF. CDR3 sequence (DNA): TGCGCCAGCAGTCATCTCGAGAGCCGATACGAGCAGTACTTC.

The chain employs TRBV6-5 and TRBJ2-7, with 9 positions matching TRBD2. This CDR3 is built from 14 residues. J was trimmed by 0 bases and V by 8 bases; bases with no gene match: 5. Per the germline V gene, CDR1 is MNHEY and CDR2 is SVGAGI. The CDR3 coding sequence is TGTGCCAGCGCCAGCGGGGGGTCCTCCTACGAGCAGTACTTC. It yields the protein CASASGGSSYEQYF.

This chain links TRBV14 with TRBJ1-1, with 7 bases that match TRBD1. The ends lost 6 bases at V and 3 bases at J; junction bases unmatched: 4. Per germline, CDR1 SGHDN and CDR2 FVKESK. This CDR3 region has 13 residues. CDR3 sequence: CASSSTGDTEAFF. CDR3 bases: TGTGCCAGCAGTTCTACAGGGGACACTGAAGCTTTCTTT.

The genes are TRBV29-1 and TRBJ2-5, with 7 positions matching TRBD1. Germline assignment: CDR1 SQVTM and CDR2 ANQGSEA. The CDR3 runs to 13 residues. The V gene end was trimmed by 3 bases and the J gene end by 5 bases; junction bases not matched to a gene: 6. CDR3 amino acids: CSVEGTAVETQYF. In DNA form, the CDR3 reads TGCAGCGTTGAGGGGACAGCGGTGGAGACCCAGTACTTC.

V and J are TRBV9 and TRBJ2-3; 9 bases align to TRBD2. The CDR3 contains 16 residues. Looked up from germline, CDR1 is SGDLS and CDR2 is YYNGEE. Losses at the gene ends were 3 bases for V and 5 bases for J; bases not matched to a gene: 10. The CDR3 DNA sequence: TGTGCCAGCAGCGACCAGACTAGCGGCCCTAAAGATACGCAGTATTTT. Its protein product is CASSDQTSGPKDTQYF. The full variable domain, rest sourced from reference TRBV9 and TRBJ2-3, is DSGVTQTPKHLITATGQRVTLRCSPRSGDLSVYWYQQSLDQGLQFLIQYYNGEERAKGNILERFSAQQFPDLHSELNLSSLELGDSALYFCASSDQTSGPKDTQYFGPGTRLTVL.

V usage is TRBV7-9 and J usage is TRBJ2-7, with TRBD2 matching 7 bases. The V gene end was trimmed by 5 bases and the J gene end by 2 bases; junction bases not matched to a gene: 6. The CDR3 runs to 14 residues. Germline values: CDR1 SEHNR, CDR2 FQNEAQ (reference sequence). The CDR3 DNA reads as TGTGCCAGCAGCAATCTAGCGGCGCCCTACGAGCAGTACTTC. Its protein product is CASSNLAAPYEQYF.

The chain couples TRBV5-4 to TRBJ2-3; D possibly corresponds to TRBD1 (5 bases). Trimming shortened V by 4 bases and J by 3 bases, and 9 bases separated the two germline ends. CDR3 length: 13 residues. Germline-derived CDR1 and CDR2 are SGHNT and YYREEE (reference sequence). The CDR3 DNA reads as TGTGCCAGCAGCGTAGCAGGGACAGATACGCAGTATTTT. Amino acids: CASSVAGTDTQYF.

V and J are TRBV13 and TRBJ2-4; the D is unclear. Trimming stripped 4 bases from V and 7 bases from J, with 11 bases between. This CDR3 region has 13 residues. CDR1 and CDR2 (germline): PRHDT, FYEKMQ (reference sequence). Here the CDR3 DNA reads TGTGCCAGCAGCTCTGTACGTCTGAACATTCAGTACTTC. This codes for CASSSVRLNIQYF.

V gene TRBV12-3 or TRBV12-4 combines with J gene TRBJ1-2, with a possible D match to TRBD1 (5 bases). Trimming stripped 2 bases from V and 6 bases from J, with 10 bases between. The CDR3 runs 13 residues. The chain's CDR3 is CASSLYGTDGYTF. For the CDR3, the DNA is TGTGCCAGCAGTTTATACGGGACGGATGGCTACACCTTC.

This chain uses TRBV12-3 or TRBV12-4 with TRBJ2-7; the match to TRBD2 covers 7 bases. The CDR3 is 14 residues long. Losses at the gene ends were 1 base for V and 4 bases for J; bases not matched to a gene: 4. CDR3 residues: CASSLGLAVYEQYF. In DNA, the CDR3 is TGTGCCAGCAGTTTAGGACTAGCAGTTTACGAGCAGTACTTC.

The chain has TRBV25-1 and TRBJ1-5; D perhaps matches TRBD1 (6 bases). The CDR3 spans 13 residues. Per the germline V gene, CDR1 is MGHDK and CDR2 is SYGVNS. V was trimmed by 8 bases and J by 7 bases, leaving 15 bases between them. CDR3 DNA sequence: TGTGCCAGCCGAGGGGGGTGGGACCAGCCCCAGCATTTT. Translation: CASRGGWDQPQHF.

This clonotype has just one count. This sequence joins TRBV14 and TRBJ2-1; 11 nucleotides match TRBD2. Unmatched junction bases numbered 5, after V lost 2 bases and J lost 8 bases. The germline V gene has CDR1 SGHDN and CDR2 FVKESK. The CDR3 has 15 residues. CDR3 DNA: TGTGCCAGCAGCCAACTAGCGGGGGGAATGGATGAGCAGTTCTTC. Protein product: CASSQLAGGMDEQFF.

CDR3 amino acids: CASSLAGGREQYF. The CDR3 coding sequence is TGTGCCAGCAGCTTAGCGGGTGGCCGCGAGCAGTACTTC. V is TRBV7-9 and J is TRBJ2-7; unclear D gene. CDR1 is SEHNR and CDR2 is FQNEAQ in the germline V gene (reference sequence). V lost 0 bases and J lost 6, with 9 bases in between. There are 13 residues in the CDR3.

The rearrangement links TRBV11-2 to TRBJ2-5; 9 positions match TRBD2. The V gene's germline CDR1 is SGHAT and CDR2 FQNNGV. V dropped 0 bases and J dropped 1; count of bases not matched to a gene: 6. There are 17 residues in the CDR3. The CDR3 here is CASSLDPGSGGQETQYF. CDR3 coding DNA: TGTGCCAGCAGCTTAGATCCGGGTAGCGGGGGCCAAGAGACCCAGTACTTC.

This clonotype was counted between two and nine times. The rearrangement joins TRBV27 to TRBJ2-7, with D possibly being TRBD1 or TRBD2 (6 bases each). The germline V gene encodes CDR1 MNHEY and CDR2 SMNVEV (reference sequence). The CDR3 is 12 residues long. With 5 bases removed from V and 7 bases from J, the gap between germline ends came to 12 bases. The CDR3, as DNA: TGTGCCAGCAGTCCCGGGGGCGTAGAGCAGTACTTC. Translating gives CASSPGGVEQYF.